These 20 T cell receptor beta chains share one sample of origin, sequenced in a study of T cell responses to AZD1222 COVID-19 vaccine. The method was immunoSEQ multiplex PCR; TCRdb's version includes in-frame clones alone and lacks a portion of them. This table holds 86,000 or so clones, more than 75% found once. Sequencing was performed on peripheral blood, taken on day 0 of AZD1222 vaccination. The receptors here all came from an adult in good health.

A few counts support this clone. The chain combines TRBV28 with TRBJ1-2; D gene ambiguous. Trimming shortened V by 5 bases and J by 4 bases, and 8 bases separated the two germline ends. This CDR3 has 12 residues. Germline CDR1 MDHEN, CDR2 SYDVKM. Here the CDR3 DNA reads TGTGCCAGCAGTACAGAGATCTATGGCTACACCTTC. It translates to CASSTEIYGYTF.

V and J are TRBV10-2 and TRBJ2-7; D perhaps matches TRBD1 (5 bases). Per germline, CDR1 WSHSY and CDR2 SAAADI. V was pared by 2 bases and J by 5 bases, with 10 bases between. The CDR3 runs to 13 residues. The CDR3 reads CASSEGARNEQYF. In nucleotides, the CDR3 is TGCGCCAGCAGTGAGGGGGCGAGGAACGAGCAGTACTTC.

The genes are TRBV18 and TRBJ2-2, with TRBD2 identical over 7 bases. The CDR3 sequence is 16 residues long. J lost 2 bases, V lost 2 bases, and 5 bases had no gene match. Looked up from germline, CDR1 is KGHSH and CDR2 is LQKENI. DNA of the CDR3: TGTGCCAGCTCACCAGGCGGGAGTGACAACACCGGGGAGCTGTTTTTT. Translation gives CASSPGGSDNTGELFF.

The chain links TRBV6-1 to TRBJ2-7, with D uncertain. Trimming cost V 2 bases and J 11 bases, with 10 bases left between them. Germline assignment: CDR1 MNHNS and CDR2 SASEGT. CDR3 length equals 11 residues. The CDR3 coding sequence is TGTGCCAGCAGTGAACTGGCCCTGGAGTACTTC. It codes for CASSELALEYF.

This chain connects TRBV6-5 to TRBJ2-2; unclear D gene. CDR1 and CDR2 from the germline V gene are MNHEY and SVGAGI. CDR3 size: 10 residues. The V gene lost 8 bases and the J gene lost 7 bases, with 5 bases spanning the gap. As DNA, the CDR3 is TGTGCCAGCGGGTTCGGGGAGCTGTTTTTT. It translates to CASGFGELFF.

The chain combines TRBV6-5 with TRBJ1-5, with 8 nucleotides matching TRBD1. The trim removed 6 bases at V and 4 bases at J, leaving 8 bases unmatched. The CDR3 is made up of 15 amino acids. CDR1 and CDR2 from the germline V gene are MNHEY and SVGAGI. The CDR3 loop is CASSVGQGPNQPQHF. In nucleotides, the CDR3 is TGTGCCAGCAGCGTCGGACAGGGCCCTAATCAGCCCCAGCATTTT.

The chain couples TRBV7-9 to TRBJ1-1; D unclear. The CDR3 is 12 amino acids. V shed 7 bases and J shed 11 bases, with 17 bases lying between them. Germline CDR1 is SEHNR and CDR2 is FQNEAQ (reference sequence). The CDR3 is CASNTAEYRAFF. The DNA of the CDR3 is TGTGCCAGCAACACCGCCGAGTATAGGGCTTTCTTT.

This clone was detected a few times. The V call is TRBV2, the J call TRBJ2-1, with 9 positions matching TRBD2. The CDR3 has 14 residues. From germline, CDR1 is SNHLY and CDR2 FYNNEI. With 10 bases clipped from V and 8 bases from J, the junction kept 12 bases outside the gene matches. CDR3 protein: CATLPGTSSYEQFF. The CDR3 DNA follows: TGTGCCACCCTTCCCGGGACTAGCAGTTATGAGCAGTTCTTC.

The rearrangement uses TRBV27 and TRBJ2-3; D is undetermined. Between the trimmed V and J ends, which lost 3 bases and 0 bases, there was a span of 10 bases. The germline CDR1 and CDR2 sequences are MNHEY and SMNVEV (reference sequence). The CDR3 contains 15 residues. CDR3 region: CASSFGPRSTDTQYF. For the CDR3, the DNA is TGTGCCAGCAGTTTTGGCCCCAGGAGCACAGATACGCAGTATTTT.

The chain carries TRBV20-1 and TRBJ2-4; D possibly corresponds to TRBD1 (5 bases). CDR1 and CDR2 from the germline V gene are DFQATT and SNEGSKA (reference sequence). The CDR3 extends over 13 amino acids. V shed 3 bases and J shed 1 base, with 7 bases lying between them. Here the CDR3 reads CSASQGAKNIQYF. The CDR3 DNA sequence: TGCAGTGCTAGTCAGGGTGCCAAAAACATTCAGTACTTC.

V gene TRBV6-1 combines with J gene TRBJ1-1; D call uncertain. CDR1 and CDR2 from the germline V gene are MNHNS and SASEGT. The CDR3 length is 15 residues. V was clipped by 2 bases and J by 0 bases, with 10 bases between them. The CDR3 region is CASSEREVMNTEAFF. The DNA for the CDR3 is TGTGCCAGCAGTGAAAGGGAGGTGATGAACACTGAAGCTTTCTTT.

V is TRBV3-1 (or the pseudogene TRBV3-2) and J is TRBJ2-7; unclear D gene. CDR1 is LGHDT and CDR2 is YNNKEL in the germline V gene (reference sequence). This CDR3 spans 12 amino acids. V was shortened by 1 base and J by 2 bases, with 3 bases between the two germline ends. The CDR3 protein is CASSQVPYEQYF. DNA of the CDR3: TGTGCCAGCAGCCAAGTCCCCTACGAGCAGTACTTC.

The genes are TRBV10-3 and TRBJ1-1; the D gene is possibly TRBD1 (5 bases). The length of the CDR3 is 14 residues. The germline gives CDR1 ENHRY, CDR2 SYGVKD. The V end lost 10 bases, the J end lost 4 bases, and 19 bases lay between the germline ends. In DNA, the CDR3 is TGTGCCACCAGCTCCGGGACGACGGCCACTGAAGCTTTCTTT. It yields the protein CATSSGTTATEAFF.

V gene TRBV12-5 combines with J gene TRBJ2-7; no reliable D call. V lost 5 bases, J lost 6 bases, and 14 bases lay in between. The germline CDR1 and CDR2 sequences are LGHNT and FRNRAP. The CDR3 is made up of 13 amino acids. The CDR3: CASGRVELGEQYF. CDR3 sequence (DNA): TGTGCTAGTGGTCGCGTAGAACTGGGCGAGCAGTACTTC.

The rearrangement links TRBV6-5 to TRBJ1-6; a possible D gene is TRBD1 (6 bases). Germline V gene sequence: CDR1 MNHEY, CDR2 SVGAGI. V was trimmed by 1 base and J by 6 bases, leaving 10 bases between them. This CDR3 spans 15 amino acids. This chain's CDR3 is CASSYLDSSNSPLHF. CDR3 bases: TGTGCCAGCAGTTACTTGGACAGCAGTAATTCACCCCTCCACTTT.

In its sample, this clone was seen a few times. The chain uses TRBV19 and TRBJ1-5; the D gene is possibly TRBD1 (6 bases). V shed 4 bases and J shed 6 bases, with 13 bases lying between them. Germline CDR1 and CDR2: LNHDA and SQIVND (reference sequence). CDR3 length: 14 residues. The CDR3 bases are TGTGCCAGTAGTACGCGACAGGAAGGTCAGCCCCAGCATTTT. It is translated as CASSTRQEGQPQHF. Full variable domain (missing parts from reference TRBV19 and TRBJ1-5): DGGITQSPKYLFRKEGQNVTLSCEQNLNHDAMYWYRQDPGQGLRLIYYSQIVNDFQKGDIAEGYSVSREKKESFPLTVTSAQKNPTAFYLCASSTRQEGQPQHFGDGTRLSIL.

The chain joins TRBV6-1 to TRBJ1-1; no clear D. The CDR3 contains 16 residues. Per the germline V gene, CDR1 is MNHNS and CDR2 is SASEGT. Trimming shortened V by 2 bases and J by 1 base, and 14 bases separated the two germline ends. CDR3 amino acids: CASSENLRWGNTEAFF. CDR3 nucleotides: TGTGCCAGCAGTGAAAACCTACGATGGGGGAACACTGAAGCTTTCTTT.

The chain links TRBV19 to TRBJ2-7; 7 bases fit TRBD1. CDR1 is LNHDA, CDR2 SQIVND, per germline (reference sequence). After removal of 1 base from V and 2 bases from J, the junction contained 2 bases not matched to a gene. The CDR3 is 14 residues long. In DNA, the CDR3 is TGTGCCAGTAGTATAGGGGGGACAGCCTACGAGCAGTACTTC. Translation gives CASSIGGTAYEQYF.

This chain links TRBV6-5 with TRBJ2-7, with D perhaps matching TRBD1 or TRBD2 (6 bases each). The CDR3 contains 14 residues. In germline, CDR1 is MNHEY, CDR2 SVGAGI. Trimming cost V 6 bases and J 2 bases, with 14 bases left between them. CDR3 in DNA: TGTGCCAGCAGCTGGGGGCGGGAAACCTACGAGCAGTACTTC. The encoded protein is CASSWGRETYEQYF.

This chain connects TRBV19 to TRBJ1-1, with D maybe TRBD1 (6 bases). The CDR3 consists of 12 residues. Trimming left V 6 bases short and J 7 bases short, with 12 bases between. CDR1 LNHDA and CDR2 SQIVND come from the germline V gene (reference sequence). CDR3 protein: CASSPQGLEAFF. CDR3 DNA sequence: TGTGCCAGTAGCCCACAGGGACTTGAAGCTTTCTTT.